Below are 29 T cell receptor beta chains sequenced from a single sample in a study of cytomegalovirus exposure and HLA in healthy donors (dated by TCRdb to 2017 to 2019). The method behind the library was the immunoSEQ multiplex PCR assay. Here the immuneACCESS table is served through TCRdb, limited to in-frame sequences with V and J called. Missing clones are a known gap in these copies; in checked studies unresolved V genes cover under half, and the rest lacks a known reason. The sample includes about 360,000 clones, with 75% to 90% observed a single time. 0.65% to 0.95% of the sample rests with the top ten. Sequenced input: PBMCs. All receptors come from a woman aged 18 to 35 in good health and CMV-seronegative.

The genes are TRBV19 and TRBJ1-6; 8 bases align to TRBD1. This CDR3 is 16 amino acids long. V lost 4 bases to trimming and J lost 10 bases; unmatched junction nucleotides: 12. CDR1 and CDR2 from the germline V gene are LNHDA and SQIVND (reference sequence). CDR3 region: CASSTGQGRLRSPLHF. In DNA, the CDR3 is TGTGCCAGTAGTACAGGACAGGGTCGACTCCGATCACCCCTCCACTTT. Variable domain in full (rest from reference TRBV19 and TRBJ1-6): DGGITQSPKYLFRKEGQNVTLSCEQNLNHDAMYWYRQDPGQGLRLIYYSQIVNDFQKGDIAEGYSVSREKKESFPLTVTSAQKNPTAFYLCASSTGQGRLRSPLHFGNGTRLTVT.

This sequence joins TRBV7-7 and TRBJ2-5; 12 nucleotides line up with TRBD1. J was trimmed by 4 bases and V by 5 bases; bases with no gene match: 8. This CDR3 contains 16 residues. The germline CDR1 and CDR2 sequences are SSHAT and FNYEAQ (reference sequence). The CDR3 here is CASSPTGTGGGETQYF. The CDR3 nucleotides read TGTGCCAGCAGCCCAACCGGGACAGGGGGCGGAGAGACCCAGTACTTC.

This chain connects TRBV5-4 to TRBJ1-3, with 7 positions matching TRBD1. The V and J ends lost 4 bases and 0 bases, in that order; junction bases with no gene match: 4. Germline values: CDR1 SGHNT, CDR2 YYREEE (reference sequence). The CDR3 covers 15 residues. CDR3 DNA sequence: TGTGCCAGCAGCCAACAGGGGAGCTCTGGAAACACCATATATTTT. As protein: CASSQQGSSGNTIYF.

This chain links TRBV11-1 with TRBJ1-1, with D uncertain. Germline assignment: CDR1 SGHAT and CDR2 FQDESV (reference sequence). The V end was cut by 5 bases, the J end by 1 base, with 14 bases between. The CDR3 sequence is 15 residues long. The DNA of the CDR3 is TGTGCCAGCAGCGCCCCAGCGGTTCCGAACACTGAAGCTTTCTTT. It yields the protein CASSAPAVPNTEAFF.

The chain has TRBV5-1 and TRBJ1-2; 7 bases agree with TRBD1. The CDR3 has 14 residues. Germline-derived CDR1 and CDR2 are SGHRS and YFSETQ. The V and J ends lost 2 bases and 4 bases, in that order; junction bases with no gene match: 5. The CDR3 sequence is CASSLRDSSYGYTF. Here the CDR3 DNA reads TGCGCCAGCAGCTTACGGGACAGTAGCTATGGCTACACCTTC.

A single count supports this clone. The gene calls are TRBV27 and TRBJ2-3; D not certain. Per germline, CDR1 MNHEY and CDR2 SMNVEV (reference sequence). The CDR3 totals 18 residues. V gave up 5 bases and J gave up 2 bases, with 23 bases separating them. CDR3 protein: CASSAADSSVFITDTQYF. As DNA, the CDR3 is TGTGCCAGCAGTGCCGCCGATAGCTCCGTATTCATCACAGATACGCAGTATTTT.

This clone was found once. The chain employs TRBV5-5 and TRBJ2-1; D is undetermined. From germline, CDR1 is SGHKS and CDR2 YYEKEE (reference sequence). The length of the CDR3 is 15 residues. The germline V and J ends were trimmed by 3 bases and 0 bases, with 10 bases remaining between them. The DNA for the CDR3 is TGTGCCAGCAGCTCCTATTTTAGCTCCTACAATGAGCAGTTCTTC. It encodes CASSSYFSSYNEQFF.

This chain links TRBV30 with TRBJ1-5, with TRBD1 matching over 8 bases. The CDR3 length is 13 residues. J gave up 4 bases and V 5 bases, and 4 bases lay outside the gene matches. Germline loops: CDR1 GTSNPN, CDR2 SVGIG (reference sequence). CDR3 residues: CAWDRGLNQPQHF. CDR3 nucleotides: TGTGCCTGGGACAGGGGCTTAAATCAGCCCCAGCATTTT.

The rearrangement joins TRBV6-5 to TRBJ2-1; TRBD1 aligns across 9 bases. Germline V gene sequence: CDR1 MNHEY, CDR2 SVGAGI. This CDR3 has 15 residues. Trimming took 6 bases from V and 4 from J; bases not matched to a gene: 7. CDR3 in amino acids: CASSHRQGVYNEQFF. CDR3 in DNA: TGTGCCAGCAGCCACCGACAGGGGGTTTACAATGAGCAGTTCTTC.

This clone was found once. V and J are TRBV30 and TRBJ2-3; maybe TRBD1 (5 bases). Germline-derived CDR1 and CDR2 are GTSNPN and SVGIG (reference sequence). The V end was cut by 4 bases, the J end by 1 base, with 15 bases between. This CDR3 comprises 15 residues. This CDR3 is CAWTEGHGRTDTQYF. For the CDR3, the DNA is TGTGCCTGGACGGAAGGACATGGGCGCACAGATACGCAGTATTTT.

The chain combines TRBV28 with TRBJ1-1, with D unclear. The CDR3 runs 13 residues. Trimming shortened V by 2 bases and J by 1 base, and 5 bases separated the two germline ends. Germline V gene data show CDR1 as MDHEN and CDR2 as SYDVKM. The CDR3 DNA is TGTGCCAGCAGTTTAAACTGGAACACTGAAGCTTTCTTT. The encoded protein is CASSLNWNTEAFF.

The gene calls are TRBV5-1 and TRBJ2-3, with TRBD1 identical over 7 bases. Germline CDR1 reads SGHRS; CDR2 reads YFSETQ. This CDR3 is 16 amino acids long. V was pared by 3 bases and J by 0 bases, with 7 bases of the junction left unmatched. The CDR3 sequence is CASSSGTDGSTDTQYF. In DNA, the CDR3 is TGCGCCAGCAGCTCTGGGACAGACGGGAGCACAGATACGCAGTATTTT.

The rearrangement links TRBV23-1 to TRBJ2-7; 8 bases are a match to TRBD1. TRBV23-1 falls under the ORF class, with uncertain function. V shed 7 bases and J 3 bases; nucleotides not matched to a gene: 5. The CDR3 extends over 13 amino acids. CDR3 region: CASTARGHYEQYF. Written as DNA, the CDR3 is TGCGCCAGCACCGCCAGGGGGCACTACGAGCAGTACTTC.

The chain combines TRBV7-9 with TRBJ1-2; D is possibly TRBD1 (6 bases). Deletions cut 1 base from V and 8 bases from J, with 14 bases between. From germline, CDR1 is SEHNR and CDR2 FQNEAQ (reference sequence). CDR3 size: 14 residues. CDR3 sequence: CASSLVWQDRGYTF. The CDR3 DNA is TGTGCCAGCAGCTTAGTGTGGCAGGACAGAGGCTACACCTTC.

The chain couples TRBV9 to TRBJ2-4; TRBD1 agrees at 7 bases. The germline V gene has CDR1 SGDLS and CDR2 YYNGEE. The CDR3 spans 15 residues. The V gene end was trimmed by 2 bases and the J gene end by 4 bases; junction bases not matched to a gene: 6. CDR3 loop: CASSVSTGLKNIQYF. In DNA form, the CDR3 reads TGTGCCAGCAGCGTGTCGACAGGGTTGAAAAACATTCAGTACTTC.

The chain recombines TRBV2 with TRBJ2-7; perhaps TRBD2 as D (6 bases). Germline CDR1 is SNHLY and CDR2 is FYNNEI. This CDR3 has 14 amino acids. Trimming took off 4 bases at V and 1 base at J, with 11 bases between the two ends. The chain's CDR3 is CASSASLASYEQYF. The CDR3 DNA reads as TGTGCCAGCAGTGCCTCGCTAGCGTCCTACGAGCAGTACTTC.

This sequence joins TRBV9 and TRBJ2-5, with 7 nucleotides matching TRBD2. CDR1 and CDR2 from the germline V gene are SGDLS and YYNGEE. J was trimmed by 0 bases and V by 0 bases; bases with no gene match: 5. This CDR3 comprises 16 residues. The CDR3 protein is CASSVAASGHQETQYF. DNA for the CDR3: TGTGCCAGCAGCGTAGCGGCTAGCGGACACCAAGAGACCCAGTACTTC.

The chain has TRBV11-1 and TRBJ2-3, with TRBD1 identical over 7 bases. V lost 5 bases and J lost 3; bases outside the gene matches: 8. The CDR3 totals 15 residues. Per germline, CDR1 SGHAT and CDR2 FQDESV (reference sequence). The CDR3 loop reads CASSPAGTATDTQYF. CDR3 nucleotide sequence: TGTGCCAGCAGCCCCGCCGGGACAGCAACAGATACGCAGTATTTT. Combining the CDR3 with reference TRBV11-1 and TRBJ2-3 gives the whole variable domain EAEVAQSPRYKITEKSQAVAFWCDPISGHATLYWYRQILGQGPELLVQFQDESVVDDSQLPKDRFSAERLKGVDSTLKIQPAELGDSAMYLCASSPAGTATDTQYFGPGTRLTVL.

The chain couples TRBV7-9 to TRBJ2-7; tentatively, D is TRBD1 (5 bases). The CDR3 spans 15 residues. V was trimmed by 5 bases and J by 3 bases, leaving 17 bases between them. The germline CDR1 and CDR2 sequences are SEHNR and FQNEAQ (reference sequence). CDR3 coding DNA: TGTGCCAGCAGCCTGGCCAGGGAATTAAACTACGAGCAGTACTTC. It translates to CASSLARELNYEQYF.

The V gene is TRBV7-8, the J gene TRBJ2-7; 8 bases are a match to TRBD1. Germline V gene data show CDR1 as SGHVS and CDR2 as FQNEAQ. Germline trimming cut 6 bases from V and 3 bases from J; bases unmatched to any gene: 4. The CDR3 runs 13 residues. DNA of the CDR3: TGTGCCAGCAGGCCAGACAGGGGCTACGAGCAGTACTTC. Protein product: CASRPDRGYEQYF.

The chain carries TRBV30 and TRBJ2-7; 10 positions match TRBD2. The CDR3 is 13 amino acids. Germline lookup yields CDR1 GTSNPN and CDR2 SVGIG (reference sequence). The V segment lost 4 bases and the J segment 3 bases; nucleotides outside the gene matches: 3. The CDR3 loop is CAWTPSGGYEQYF. Written as DNA, the CDR3 is TGTGCCTGGACCCCTAGCGGGGGCTACGAGCAGTACTTC.

V gene TRBV4-2 combines with J gene TRBJ2-7, with D perhaps TRBD2 (6 bases). Germline V gene sequence: CDR1 LGHNA, CDR2 YNFKEQ. Trimming stripped 4 bases from V and 0 bases from J, with 13 bases between. The CDR3 has 15 amino acids. Here the CDR3 reads CASSRPGTSSYEQYF. The CDR3 DNA sequence: TGTGCCAGCAGCCGCCCAGGGACTTCCTCCTACGAGCAGTACTTC.

The gene calls are TRBV19 and TRBJ2-3; 8 nucleotides line up with TRBD1. The germline gives CDR1 LNHDA, CDR2 SQIVND (reference sequence). The J segment lost 2 bases and the V segment lost 6 bases, leaving 7 bases of the junction unmatched. The CDR3 spans 15 residues. In nucleotides, the CDR3 is TGTGCCAGTAGCGAGACAGGGGTCACCACAGATACGCAGTATTTT. Translation: CASSETGVTTDTQYF.

The chain recombines TRBV6-1 with TRBJ2-1; 9 positions agree with TRBD2. The CDR3 contains 15 residues. From germline, CDR1 is MNHNS and CDR2 SASEGT. V trimming: 3 bases; J trimming: 6 bases; junction bases outside the gene matches: 6. CDR3 region: CASSEGGGRVNEQFF. The CDR3 DNA reads TGTGCCAGCAGTGAGGGGGGCGGGAGGGTCAATGAGCAGTTCTTC.

The genes are TRBV2 and TRBJ2-1; 8 bases align to TRBD1. The CDR3 runs to 15 residues. With V trimmed by 8 bases and J by 7 bases, 13 bases remained unmatched. Germline V gene data show CDR1 as SNHLY and CDR2 as FYNNEI. In nucleotides, the CDR3 is TGTGCCAGCCCTCCCCTAGGACAGGGTGGAAATGAGCAGTTCTTC. This codes for CASPPLGQGGNEQFF.

The chain recombines TRBV13 with TRBJ2-7; unclear D gene. The CDR3 loop spans 14 amino acids. Germline V lookup: CDR1 PRHDT, CDR2 FYEKMQ (reference sequence). Trimming left V 5 bases short and J 0 bases short, with 11 bases between. The CDR3 bases are TGTGCCAGCAGCCCCGGTGTTAGCTCCTACGAGCAGTACTTC. Translated, it gives CASSPGVSSYEQYF.

The chain has TRBV28 and TRBJ1-2, with D unresolved. Germline assignment: CDR1 MDHEN and CDR2 SYDVKM. Trimming removed 3 bases at V and 3 bases at J, with 17 bases between. The CDR3 runs to 16 residues. The CDR3 region is CASSFPAITEDYGYTF. The CDR3, as DNA: TGTGCCAGCAGTTTCCCCGCTATCACGGAGGACTATGGCTACACCTTC.

The V call is TRBV2, the J call TRBJ2-2; D is perhaps TRBD2 (6 bases). This CDR3 is 14 amino acids long. The ends were cut back, 8 bases at V and 1 base at J, with 11 bases in the middle. Germline V gene data show CDR1 as SNHLY and CDR2 as FYNNEI. The CDR3 nucleotides are TGTGCCAGCTACCGGGAGATGAACACCGGGGAGCTGTTTTTT. Its protein product is CASYREMNTGELFF.

The gene calls are TRBV15 and TRBJ1-1; D may be TRBD1 (6 bases). Germline loops: CDR1 LNHNV, CDR2 YYDKDF (reference sequence). CDR3 size: 12 residues. V was clipped by 2 bases and J by 10 bases, with 11 bases between them. The CDR3 region is CATSRRGFGAFF. CDR3 nucleotides: TGTGCCACCAGCAGAAGGGGGTTCGGAGCTTTCTTT.